These 19 T cell receptor beta chains were all obtained from the same sample, sequenced in a study of CD8+CD57+ T cells in acquired aplastic anemia. Genomic DNA constituted the template upon which TCR beta VDJ and CDR3 profiling was performed. TCRdb re-derived calls from the reads in MiXCR, one entry per CDR3 protein. The repertoire holds 400,000 to 600,000 distinct CDR3 sequences, with approximately 32% as singletons. For sequencing, patients were chosen who had shown expansion of CD8+CD57+ cells by flow cytometry. The sample was sorted CD4+, CD8+, or CD8+CD57+ T cells (not recorded which) from PBMCs. The receptors shown here come from a human donor with aplastic anemia.

The J gene is TRBJ2-2, the V gene TRBV13, with a tentative D call TRBD1 (5 bases). The CDR3 consists of 18 residues. Trimming shortened V by 8 bases and J by 0 bases, and 22 bases separated the two germline ends. Germline V gene data show CDR1 as PRHDT and CDR2 as FYEKMQ (reference sequence). The CDR3 DNA reads as TGTGCCAGCTGCGTCGGTCCCCAGGGCTGTGCGAACACCGGGGAGCTGTTTTTT. It codes for CASCVGPQGCANTGELFF.

This clonotype was observed at least ten times. The CDR3, as DNA: TGCAGCGGACAGATCATGAACACTGAAGCTTTCTTT. This translates into CSGQIMNTEAFF. The V and J genes are TRBV29-1 and TRBJ1-1; D is possibly TRBD1 (5 bases). CDR3 size: 12 residues. Germline CDR1 SQVTM, CDR2 ANQGSEA. V was trimmed by 7 bases and J by 0 bases, leaving 9 bases between them.

This clonotype was picked up one time. The genes are TRBV19 and TRBJ1-1; perhaps TRBD1 as D (6 bases). CDR3 length: 14 residues. The V gene's germline CDR1 is LNHDA and CDR2 SQIVND (reference sequence). Trimming removed 5 bases at V and 5 bases at J, with 15 bases between. The CDR3 DNA is TGTGCCAGTAGTCCTCAGGGGATCGTGACTGAAGCTTTCTTT. Translation: CASSPQGIVTEAFF.

This clonotype was detected ten times or more. The V call is TRBV20-1, the J call TRBJ2-3, with a tentative D call TRBD2 (6 bases). Germline V gene sequence: CDR1 DFQATT, CDR2 SNEGSKA (reference sequence). CDR3 size: 14 residues. The ends were cut back, 5 bases at V and 0 bases at J, with 12 bases in the middle. CDR3 DNA: TGCAGTGCTCGAGGGCGGGGAAGCACAGATACGCAGTATTTT. Its protein is CSARGRGSTDTQYF.

This clonotype was detected only a few times. This rearrangement joins TRBV5-1 to TRBJ2-3, with 9 bases matching TRBD2. The CDR3 runs 14 residues. Germline V lookup: CDR1 SGHRS, CDR2 YFSETQ. The V and J ends lost 9 bases and 2 bases, in that order; junction bases with no gene match: 7. The CDR3 reads CATTAGGPTDTQYF. The CDR3 DNA follows: TGCGCCACCACGGCGGGGGGGCCCACAGATACGCAGTATTTT.

The rearrangement uses TRBV6-1 and TRBJ1-1; D not resolved. Per the germline V gene, CDR1 is MNHNS and CDR2 is SASEGT. The CDR3 has 13 residues. The V gene lost 7 bases and the J gene lost 1 base, with 10 bases spanning the gap. Here the CDR3 reads CASTFQKNTEAFF. CDR3 nucleotides: TGTGCCAGCACCTTTCAGAAGAACACTGAAGCTTTCTTT.

As to this clonotype: One end of the junction is discordant with germline, which a read error may explain. V gene TRBV30 combines with J gene TRBJ1-1; unclear D gene. The CDR3 totals 13 residues. The germline V gene encodes CDR1 GTSNPN and CDR2 SVGIG (reference sequence). This CDR3 reads CAWTVNRNTGAFF. The DNA for the CDR3 is TGTGCCTGGACTGTAAATAGGAACACTGGAGCTTTCTTT.

V is TRBV27 and J is TRBJ2-5; a possible D gene is TRBD2 (6 bases). The CDR3 loop spans 14 amino acids. V shed 5 bases and J shed 5 bases, with 15 bases lying between them. CDR1 is MNHEY and CDR2 is SMNVEV in the germline V gene (reference sequence). CDR3 DNA sequence: TGTGCCAGCAGTCCCAGTACTCGGGGGGAGACCCAGTACTTC. This gives the protein CASSPSTRGETQYF.

As for this clonotype: A much larger clone differs from this one at a single base, so this may be a read error. This rearrangement joins TRBV7-8 to TRBJ1-1; D gene ambiguous. Germline CDR1 is SGHVS and CDR2 is FQNEAQ. This CDR3 spans 12 amino acids. This CDR3 is CANSLSGREAFF. CDR3 bases: TGTGCCAACAGCTTATCCGGGCGTGAAGCTTTCTTT.

With regard to this clonotype: This CDR3 fails to terminate in the conserved phenylalanine or tryptophan, so it likely reflects a read error. The DNA is omitted, as the CDR3 cannot be located on it reliably, and the CDR3 follows TCRdb's listing. J is TRBJ1-1 and V is TRBV7-9. Including both end residues, the CDR3 is 8 amino acids long. Germline CDR1 and CDR2: SEHNR and FQNEAQ (reference sequence). The CDR3 loop is CASSSTVS.

This clonotype was seen repeatedly, ten times or more. The chain uses TRBV15 and TRBJ2-6, with D perhaps TRBD2 (6 bases). The CDR3 totals 18 residues. The V gene's germline CDR1 is LNHNV and CDR2 YYDKDF (reference sequence). The V gene lost 5 bases and the J gene lost 2 bases, with 19 bases spanning the gap. The CDR3 region has the DNA TGTGCCACCAGCCGCGCCCTTGGAGCGGGTCCTGGGGCCAACGTCCTGACTTTC. As protein: CATSRALGAGPGANVLTF.

This clonotype was seen repeatedly, ten times or more. The V gene is TRBV20-1, the J gene TRBJ2-7, with 8 bases that match TRBD2. The V segment lost 0 bases and the J segment 5 bases; nucleotides outside the gene matches: 3. Germline V gene sequence: CDR1 DFQATT, CDR2 SNEGSKA (reference sequence). This CDR3 comprises 13 residues. This CDR3 is CSAREGAGDEQYF. CDR3 nucleotides: TGCAGTGCTAGAGAGGGAGCGGGGGACGAGCAGTACTTC.

This clonotype was counted between two and nine times. V usage is TRBV20-1 and J usage is TRBJ2-3; D tentatively fits TRBD1 or TRBD2 (5 bases each). The CDR3 spans 15 residues. The V end lost 5 bases, the J end lost 6 bases, and 21 bases lay between the germline ends. Germline loops: CDR1 DFQATT, CDR2 SNEGSKA (reference sequence). Here the CDR3 DNA reads TGCAGTGCTCGCCTCAGCCGGGGCGGGTCCGATACGCAGTATTTT. It codes for CSARLSRGGSDTQYF.

The chain combines TRBV24-1 with TRBJ2-3; D is unclear. V was clipped by 4 bases and J by 6 bases, with 16 bases between them. CDR1 and CDR2 (germline): KGHDR, SFDVKD. The CDR3 is 15 residues long. CDR3 nucleotides: TGTGCCACCAGTGACTTCGCGCGTCACGTGGATACGCAGTATTTT. Encoded protein: CATSDFARHVDTQYF.

Many counts were recorded for this clonotype. This chain links TRBV19 with TRBJ1-6; 8 bases map to TRBD1. The junction had 6 bases not matched to a gene; V was cut back by 5 bases and J by 6 bases. There are 15 residues in the CDR3. CDR1 LNHDA and CDR2 SQIVND come from the germline V gene (reference sequence). DNA of the CDR3: TGTGCCAGTAGTTCTGGACAGGGAGGTAATTCACCCCTCCACTTT. It yields the protein CASSSGQGGNSPLHF.

This clonotype appeared many times. The V and J genes are TRBV20-1 and TRBJ2-3; weak D call: TRBD2 (7 bases). Germline loops: CDR1 DFQATT, CDR2 SNEGSKA (reference sequence). Deletions cut 3 bases from V and 4 bases from J, with 17 bases between. CDR3 length: 15 amino acids. CDR3 residues: CSARRGTGGPDTQYF. As DNA, the CDR3 is TGCAGTGCTAGGAGGGGAACGGGGGGCCCAGATACGCAGTATTTT.

In regard to this clonotype: Just one base apart from a much larger clone, this may be a read error. The chain carries TRBV7-9 and TRBJ1-6, with a weak D call TRBD1 (5 bases). The CDR3 totals 13 residues. The V gene's germline CDR1 is SEHNR and CDR2 FQNEAQ (reference sequence). Trimming cost V 6 bases and J 10 bases, with 13 bases left between them. The CDR3 loop is CASSKGSQSPLHF. The CDR3 nucleotides are TGTGCCAGCAGTAAGGGGAGTCAATCACCCCTCCACTTT. The entire variable domain, with the rest obtained from reference TRBV7-9 and TRBJ1-6, is as follows: DTGVSQNPRHKITKRGQNVTFRCDPISEHNRLYWYRQTLGQGPEFLTYFQNEAQLEKSRLLSDRFSAERPKGSFSTLEIQRTEQGDSAMYLCASSKGSQSPLHFGNGTRLTVT.

The rearrangement joins TRBV7-9 to TRBJ2-1, with D unclear. Trimming pared 5 bases from V and 7 bases from J, leaving 15 bases between. Germline V gene data show CDR1 as SEHNR and CDR2 as FQNEAQ (reference sequence). The CDR3 sequence is 14 residues long. The CDR3, as DNA: TGTGCCAGCAGCCCTAGAGAGTCGAGAAATGAGCAGTTCTTC. The encoded protein is CASSPRESRNEQFF.

By share, this clonotype counts as medium-sized. The chain uses TRBV9 and TRBJ1-2; TRBD1 might be the D (5 bases). Germline V CDR1 and CDR2: SGDLS, YYNGEE. The CDR3 length is 15 residues. The V gene lost 0 bases and the J gene lost 7 bases, with 16 bases spanning the gap. The CDR3 DNA sequence: TGTGCCAGCAGCGTAGATGGCAGGGTTATGGCTGGCTACACCTTC. Protein sequence: CASSVDGRVMAGYTF.